This T cell receptor (beta chain) was sequenced during a study of control samples from healthy donors and cancer patients. Data came from immunoSEQ multiplex PCR; TCRdb stores just in-frame clones and leaves some out. This listing includes 150,000 to 200,000 clones. This CDR3 comprises 15 residues. Trimming shortened V by 4 bases and J by 5 bases, and 12 bases separated the two germline ends. The germline V gene encodes CDR1 SGHTA and CDR2 FQGTGA. The material sequenced was blood. This receptor was obtained from a woman aged 30 to 39 in good health. The chain carries TRBV7-3 and TRBJ1-6, with D possibly matching TRBD1 (5 bases). The CDR3 spells CASSWRDGNNSPLHF. CDR3 nucleotide sequence: TGTGCCAGCAGCTGGAGGGACGGTAATAATTCACCCCTCCACTTT.